This entry concerns a single T cell receptor beta chain. Authors' data handling: Cell counts per sample came from amplifying reference gene primers. TCRdb keeps only in-frame clones here, not all; method: immunoSEQ multiplex PCR. V, J and clone size reflect that table, while D and trimming were determined from the DNA. Of about 130,000 clones listed, more than 75% are singletons. V dropped 3 bases and J dropped 4; count of bases not matched to a gene: 5. Germline CDR1 is MNHNS and CDR2 is SASEGT. This CDR3 has 15 amino acids. The record originates from a study of blood T cell repertoires in COVID-19. Overall study context: Spain, Italy and the United States supplied samples that represented acute and convalescent COVID-19. Sources were T cells, B-cell-depleted T cells, or PBMCs; the material itself was cDNA or gDNA.

The chain is built from TRBV6-1 and TRBJ1-3; 8 bases line up with TRBD1. This TCR derives from a man aged 60 to 69 who had recovered from COVID-19. The sample consisted of peripheral blood. Here the CDR3 DNA reads TGTGCCAGCAGTGAGATAAGGACAGGGGGAAACACCATATATTTT. Protein sequence: CASSEIRTGGNTIYF.